This T cell receptor beta chain was sequenced for a study of radiation and T cells in renal cell carcinoma. Study-level information: Nephrectomy followed 15 Gy stereotactic body radiation by 4 weeks. General study points: Without pretreatment biopsies, baseline tumor clonotype presence was undetermined. In blood, top tumor clones expanded by 2 weeks, shrinking by 4.

The V gene lost 4 bases and the J gene lost 6 bases, with 23 bases spanning the gap. Per germline, CDR1 SGHAT and CDR2 FQNNGV. This CDR3 spans 17 amino acids. Specified time point: baseline pretreatment blood. The treatment: 15 Gy SBRT to primary tumor, nephrectomy 4 weeks later. This renal cell carcinoma was of the clear cell type. Clones were read by immunoSEQ multiplex PCR, and TCRdb kept only the in-frame ones, dropping some. The sample holds 100,000 to 150,000 clones, approximately 80% seen once. This clone was seen a single time. The antigen is unknown. The chain has TRBV11-2 and TRBJ2-3, with D perhaps given as TRBD1 or TRBD2 (5 bases each). The material sequenced was blood, taken from a patient whose treatment included radiotherapy and nephrectomy. The TCR comes from an older woman with renal cell carcinoma. Here the CDR3 DNA reads TGTGCCAGCAGCTCCCCCTGGGAGACAGACTCATACGATACGCAGTATTTT. Protein: CASSSPWETDSYDTQYF.